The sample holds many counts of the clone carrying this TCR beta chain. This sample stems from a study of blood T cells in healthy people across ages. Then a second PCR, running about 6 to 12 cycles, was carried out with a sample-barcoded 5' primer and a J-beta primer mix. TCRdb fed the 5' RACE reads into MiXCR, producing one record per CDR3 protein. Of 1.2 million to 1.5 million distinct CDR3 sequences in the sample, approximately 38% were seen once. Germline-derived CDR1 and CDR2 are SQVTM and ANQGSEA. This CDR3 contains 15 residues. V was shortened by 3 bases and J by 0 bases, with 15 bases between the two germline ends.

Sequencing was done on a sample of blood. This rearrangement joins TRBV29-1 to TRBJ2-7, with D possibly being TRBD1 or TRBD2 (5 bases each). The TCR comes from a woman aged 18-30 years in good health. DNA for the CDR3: TGCAGCGTTGATAAGAGGGGCAGGAGCTCCTACGAGCAGTACTTC. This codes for CSVDKRGRSSYEQYF.